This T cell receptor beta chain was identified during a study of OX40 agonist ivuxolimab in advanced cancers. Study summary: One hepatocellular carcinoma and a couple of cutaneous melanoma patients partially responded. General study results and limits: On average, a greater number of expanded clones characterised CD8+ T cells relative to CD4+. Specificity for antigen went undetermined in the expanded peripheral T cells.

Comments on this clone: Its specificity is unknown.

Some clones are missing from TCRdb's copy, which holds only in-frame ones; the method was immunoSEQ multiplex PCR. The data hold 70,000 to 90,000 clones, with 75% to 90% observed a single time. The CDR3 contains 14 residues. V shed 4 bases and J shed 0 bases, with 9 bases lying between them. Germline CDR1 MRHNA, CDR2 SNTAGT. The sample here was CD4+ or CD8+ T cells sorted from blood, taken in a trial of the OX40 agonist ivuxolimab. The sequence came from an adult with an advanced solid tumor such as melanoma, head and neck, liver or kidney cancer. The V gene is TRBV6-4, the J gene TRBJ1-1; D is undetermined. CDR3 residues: CASSVDRLNTEAFF. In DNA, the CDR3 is TGTGCCAGCAGTGTGGACCGACTGAACACTGAAGCTTTCTTT.